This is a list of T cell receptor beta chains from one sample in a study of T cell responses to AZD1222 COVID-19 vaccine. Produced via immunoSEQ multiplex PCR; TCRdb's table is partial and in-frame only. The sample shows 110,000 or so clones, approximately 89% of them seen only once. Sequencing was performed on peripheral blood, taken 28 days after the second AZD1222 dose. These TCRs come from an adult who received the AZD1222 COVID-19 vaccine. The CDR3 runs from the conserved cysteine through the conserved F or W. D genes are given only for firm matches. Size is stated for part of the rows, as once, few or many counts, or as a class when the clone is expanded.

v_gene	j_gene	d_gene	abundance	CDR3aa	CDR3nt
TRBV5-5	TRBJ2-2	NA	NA	CASSFYTGELFF	TGTGCCAGCAGCTTCTACACCGGGGAGCTGTTTTTT
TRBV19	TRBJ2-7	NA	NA	CASSNLQTYEQYF	TGTGCCAGTAGTAACCTCCAGACCTACGAGCAGTACTTC
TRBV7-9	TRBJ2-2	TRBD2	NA	CASSSRGTGGELFF	TGTGCCAGCAGCTCGCGGGGGACCGGCGGGGAGCTGTTTTTT
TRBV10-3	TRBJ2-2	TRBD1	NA	CAISDRGWNTGELFF	TGTGCCATCAGTGACAGGGGGTGGAACACCGGGGAGCTGTTTTTT
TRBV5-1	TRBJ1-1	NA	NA	CATTLGTEAFF	TGCGCCACCACCTTGGGTACTGAAGCTTTCTTT
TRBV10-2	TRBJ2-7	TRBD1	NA	CASEDKTGYEQYF	TGCGCCAGCGAAGACAAGACAGGGTACGAGCAGTACTTC
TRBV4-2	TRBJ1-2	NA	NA	CASSQEVLADYGYTF	TGTGCCAGCAGCCAAGAAGTACTAGCTGACTATGGCTACACCTTC
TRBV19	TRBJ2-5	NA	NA	CASSPGGGPQTQYF	TGTGCCAGTAGCCCAGGTGGGGGCCCCCAAACCCAGTACTTC
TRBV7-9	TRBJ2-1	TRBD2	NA	CASSLGTRTSGGLNEQFF	TGTGCCAGCAGCTTAGGGACCCGGACTAGCGGGGGGCTGAATGAGCAGTTCTTC
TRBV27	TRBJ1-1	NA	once	CASSYTSVAANTEAFF	TGTGCCAGCAGTTATACCTCCGTAGCAGCGAACACTGAAGCTTTCTTT
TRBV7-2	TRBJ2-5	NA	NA	CASSFYEETQYF	TGTGCCAGCAGCTTCTATGAAGAGACCCAGTACTTC
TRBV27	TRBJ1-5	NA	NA	CASSRGRNQPQHF	TGTGCCAGCAGTAGAGGCCGCAATCAGCCCCAGCATTTT
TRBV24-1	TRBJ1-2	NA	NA	CATSDFQGEGYTF	TGTGCCACCAGTGATTTTCAGGGTGAAGGCTACACCTTC
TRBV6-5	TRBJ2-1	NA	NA	CASSTDSLYNEQFF	TGTGCCAGCAGTACAGACAGTCTATACAATGAGCAGTTCTTC
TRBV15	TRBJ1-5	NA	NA	CATSSWGNQPQHF	TGTGCCACCAGCAGCTGGGGAAATCAGCCCCAGCATTTT
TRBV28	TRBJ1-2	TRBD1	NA	CASRTGQLYGYTF	TGTGCCAGCAGGACGGGACAGCTCTATGGCTACACCTTC
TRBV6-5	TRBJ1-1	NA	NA	CASSRQFEAFF	TGTGCCAGCAGTAGGCAGTTTGAAGCTTTCTTT